These 9 T cell receptor beta chains were all obtained from the same sample, sequenced in a study of human T cells and chemical hapten exposure. TCRdb fed the RACE reads into MiXCR, producing one record per CDR3 protein. This sample yields roughly 38,000 distinct CDR3 sequences, of which 8% to 9.5% are seen a single time; approximately 26% belongs to the top ten. Time point in this sample: patch test 3, about 24 weeks after DPC sensitization. The treatment is: therapeutic diphenylcyclopropenone sensitization with weekly scalp DPC. The total RNA was obtained from whole blood that was not fractionated. The sample in question was whole blood, obtained in connection with sensitization to the hapten diphenylcyclopropenone (DPC). The receptor source for this set is a man in his fifties with alopecia areata. Some clones in this sample may be carry-over from other donors' samples.

This clonotype was seen a few times. V is TRBV7-2 and J is TRBJ2-2, with D possibly being TRBD1 (5 bases). Germline CDR1 reads SGHTA; CDR2 reads FQGNSA. V was trimmed by 1 base and J by 5 bases, leaving 8 bases between them. The CDR3 runs to 14 residues. The CDR3: CASSLGGQTGELFF. The CDR3 bases are TGTGCCAGCAGCTTAGGGGGCCAGACCGGGGAGCTGTTTTTT.

This clonotype was counted a few times. The chain carries TRBV7-2 and TRBJ2-1; 8 positions match TRBD2. Germline CDR1 reads SGHTA; CDR2 reads FQGNSA. J lost 1 base, V lost 5 bases, and 7 bases had no gene match. The length of the CDR3 is 16 residues. The CDR3 DNA is TGTGCCAGCAGCCCCGTAGCGGGATTGTCCTACAATGAGCAGTTCTTC. Translating it yields CASSPVAGLSYNEQFF. The full variable domain, in which reference TRBV7-2 and TRBJ2-1 provide the parts outside the CDR3, is GAGVSQSPSNKVTEKGKDVELRCDPISGHTALYWYRQSLGQGLEFLIYFQGNSAPDKSGLPSDRFSAERTGGSVSTLTIQRTQQEDSAVYLCASSPVAGLSYNEQFFGPGTRLTVL.

The chain links TRBV27 to TRBJ1-1; D is ambiguous. V gave up 5 bases and J gave up 7 bases, with 8 bases separating them. Germline V CDR1 and CDR2: MNHEY, SMNVEV (reference sequence). CDR3 length: 11 residues. This CDR3 is CASSPRIEAFF. The CDR3 DNA sequence: TGTGCCAGCAGTCCCCGTATTGAAGCTTTCTTT.

On this clonotype itself: This may arise from a read error, as a much more abundant clone is one base away. The chain is built from TRBV12-3 or TRBV12-4 and TRBJ2-1, with 13 nucleotides matching TRBD2. The CDR3 sequence is 15 residues long. V dropped 5 bases and J dropped 6; count of bases not matched to a gene: 4. CDR3 amino acids: CASSTSGRAFNEQFF. The CDR3 region has the DNA TGTGCCAGCAGTACTAGCGGGAGGGCCTTCAATGAGCAGTTCTTC.

The rearrangement uses TRBV12-3 or TRBV12-4 and TRBJ2-5; D not certain. V shed 5 bases and J shed 5 bases, with 15 bases lying between them. This CDR3 is 14 amino acids long. DNA for the CDR3: TGTGCCAGCAGTCCCCGAAAGAATGTTGAGACCCAGTACTTC. As protein: CASSPRKNVETQYF.

The chain recombines TRBV6-6 with TRBJ2-1; 8 nucleotides line up with TRBD2. This CDR3 has 12 residues. The germline CDR1 and CDR2 sequences are MNHNY and SVGAGI (reference sequence). V was pared by 6 bases and J by 15 bases, with 10 bases of the junction left unmatched. Here the CDR3 reads CASSSTDREGFF. The CDR3 DNA follows: TGTGCCAGCAGCTCCACCGACCGGGAGGGGTTCTTC.

This clonotype has just a few counts. The J gene is TRBJ1-2, the V gene TRBV4-3; D might be TRBD1 (5 bases). Between the trimmed V and J ends, which lost 0 bases and 4 bases, there was a span of 12 bases. The length of the CDR3 is 15 residues. CDR1 and CDR2 from the germline V gene are LGHNA and YSLEER. CDR3 DNA: TGCGCCAGCAGCCAAGATGATATCGGGGGCTATGGCTACACCTTC. Amino acids: CASSQDDIGGYGYTF.

The sample holds many counts of this clonotype. The chain joins TRBV5-1 to TRBJ2-2, with 9 bases aligning to TRBD2. The CDR3 has 16 amino acids. Germline CDR1 is SGHRS and CDR2 is YFSETQ. Trimming took 4 bases from V and 0 from J; bases not matched to a gene: 4. CDR3 amino acids: CASSGTSSANTGELFF. The CDR3, as DNA: TGCGCCAGCAGCGGGACTAGCTCGGCGAACACCGGGGAGCTGTTTTTT.

In this sample, this clonotype turned up many times. V and J are TRBV18 and TRBJ2-2; no definite D call. The V gene's germline CDR1 is KGHSH and CDR2 LQKENI. The CDR3 loop spans 12 amino acids. V lost 3 bases and J 11 bases, leaving 10 bases between the germline ends. CDR3 coding DNA: TGTGCCAGCTCACCGATGGAGTCAGAGCTGTTTTTT. It encodes CASSPMESELFF.